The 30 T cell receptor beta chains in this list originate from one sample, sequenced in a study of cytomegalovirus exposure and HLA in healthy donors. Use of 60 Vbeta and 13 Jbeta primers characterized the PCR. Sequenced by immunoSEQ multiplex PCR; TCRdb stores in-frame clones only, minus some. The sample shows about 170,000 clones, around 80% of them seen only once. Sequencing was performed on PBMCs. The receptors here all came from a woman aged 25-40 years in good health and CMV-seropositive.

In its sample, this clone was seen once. CDR3 protein: CASTGTSALNEQFF. The DNA of the CDR3 is TGTGCCAGCACCGGGACTAGCGCATTGAATGAGCAGTTCTTC. V gene TRBV5-4 combines with J gene TRBJ2-1; 10 bases align to TRBD2. CDR3 length equals 14 residues. Germline CDR1 reads SGHNT; CDR2 reads YYREEE (reference sequence). With 6 bases clipped from V and 7 bases from J, the junction kept 7 bases outside the gene matches.

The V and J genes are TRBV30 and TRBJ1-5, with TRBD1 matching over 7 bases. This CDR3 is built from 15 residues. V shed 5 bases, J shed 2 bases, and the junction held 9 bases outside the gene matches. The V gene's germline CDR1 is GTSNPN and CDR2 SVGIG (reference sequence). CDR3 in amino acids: CAWGYRGFGNQPQHF. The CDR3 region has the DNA TGTGCCTGGGGCTACAGGGGATTTGGCAATCAGCCCCAGCATTTT.

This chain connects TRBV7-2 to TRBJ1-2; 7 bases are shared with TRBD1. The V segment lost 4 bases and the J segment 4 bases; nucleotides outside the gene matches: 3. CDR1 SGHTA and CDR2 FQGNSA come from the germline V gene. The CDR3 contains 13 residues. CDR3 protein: CASSSPGGYGYTF. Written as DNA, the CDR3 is TGTGCCAGCAGCTCCCCAGGGGGCTATGGCTACACCTTC.

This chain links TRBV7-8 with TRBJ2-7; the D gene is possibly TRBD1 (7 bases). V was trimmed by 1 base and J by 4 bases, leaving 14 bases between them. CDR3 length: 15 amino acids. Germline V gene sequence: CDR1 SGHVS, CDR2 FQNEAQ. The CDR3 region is CASSLVRTGGYEQYF. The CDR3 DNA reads TGTGCCAGCAGCTTAGTTCGGACAGGAGGGTACGAGCAGTACTTC.

CDR3 amino acids: CATSRDLSFMTGTNTEAFF. The CDR3 DNA reads TGTGCCACCAGCAGAGATCTGTCTTTTATGACAGGGACTAACACTGAAGCTTTCTTT. This chain uses TRBV15 with TRBJ1-1; TRBD1 matches 7 bases. CDR1 and CDR2 from the germline V gene are LNHNV and YYDKDF (reference sequence). Trimming cost V 0 bases and J 2 bases; bases outside gene matches: 15. This CDR3 comprises 19 residues.

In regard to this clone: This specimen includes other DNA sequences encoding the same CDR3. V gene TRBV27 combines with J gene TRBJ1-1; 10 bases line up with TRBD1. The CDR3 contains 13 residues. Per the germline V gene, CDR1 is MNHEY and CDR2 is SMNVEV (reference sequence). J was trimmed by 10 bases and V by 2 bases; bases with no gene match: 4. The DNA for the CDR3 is TGTGCCAGCAGTTTAGGGACAGGGGTCTCAGCTTTCTTT. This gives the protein CASSLGTGVSAFF.

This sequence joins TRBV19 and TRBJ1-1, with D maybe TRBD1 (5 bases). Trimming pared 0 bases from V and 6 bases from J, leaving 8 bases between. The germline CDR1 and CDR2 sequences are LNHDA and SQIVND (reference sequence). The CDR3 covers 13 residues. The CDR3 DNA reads TGTGCCAGTAGTATAGAAGGGGTAGCTGAAGCTTTCTTT. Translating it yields CASSIEGVAEAFF.

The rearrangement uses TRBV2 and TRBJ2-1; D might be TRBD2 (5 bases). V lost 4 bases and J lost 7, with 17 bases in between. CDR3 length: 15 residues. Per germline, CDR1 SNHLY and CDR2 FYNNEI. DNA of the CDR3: TGTGCCAGCAGTGGTAGCGCTCCCTATTCGAATGAGCAGTTCTTC. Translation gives CASSGSAPYSNEQFF.

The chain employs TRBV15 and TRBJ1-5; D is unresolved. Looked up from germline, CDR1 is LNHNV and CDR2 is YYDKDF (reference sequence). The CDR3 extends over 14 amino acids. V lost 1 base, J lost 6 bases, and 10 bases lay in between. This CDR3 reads CATSRAQEIQPQHF. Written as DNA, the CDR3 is TGTGCCACCAGCAGAGCCCAAGAGATTCAGCCCCAGCATTTT.

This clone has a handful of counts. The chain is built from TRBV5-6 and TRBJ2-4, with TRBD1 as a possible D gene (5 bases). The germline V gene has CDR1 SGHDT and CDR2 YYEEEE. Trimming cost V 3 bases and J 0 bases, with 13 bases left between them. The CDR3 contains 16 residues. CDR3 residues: CASSSDKTLAKNIQYF. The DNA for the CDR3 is TGTGCCAGCAGCTCGGACAAAACCTTAGCCAAAAACATTCAGTACTTC.

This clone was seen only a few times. DNA of the CDR3: TGTGCCAGCAGCCAAGTCGTAGGGGGCGAGCAGTACTTC. Protein: CASSQVVGGEQYF. This chain uses TRBV14 with TRBJ2-7, with D tentatively TRBD1 (6 bases). The CDR3 loop spans 13 amino acids. Trimming stripped 1 base from V and 6 bases from J, with 10 bases between. Germline CDR1 is SGHDN and CDR2 is FVKESK.

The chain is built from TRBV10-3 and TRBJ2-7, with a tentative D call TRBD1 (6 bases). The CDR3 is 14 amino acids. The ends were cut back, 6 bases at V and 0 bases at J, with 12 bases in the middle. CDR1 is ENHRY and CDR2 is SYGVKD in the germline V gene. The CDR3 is CAIRMGDNSYEQYF. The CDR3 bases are TGTGCCATCAGGATGGGGGACAACTCCTACGAGCAGTACTTC.

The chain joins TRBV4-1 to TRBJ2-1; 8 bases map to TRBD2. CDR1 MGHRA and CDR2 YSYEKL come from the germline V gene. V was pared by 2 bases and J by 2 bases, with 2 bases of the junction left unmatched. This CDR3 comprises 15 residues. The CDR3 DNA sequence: TGCGCCAGCAGCCAAACTAGCGGACCCTACAATGAGCAGTTCTTC. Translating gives CASSQTSGPYNEQFF.

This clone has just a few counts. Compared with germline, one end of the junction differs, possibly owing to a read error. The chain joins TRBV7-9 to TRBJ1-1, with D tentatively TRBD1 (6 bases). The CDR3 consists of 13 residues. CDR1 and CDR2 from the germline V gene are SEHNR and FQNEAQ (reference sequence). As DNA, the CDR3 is TGTTCCAGCAGCTCCCAAGGACAGTCTGAAGCTTTCTTT. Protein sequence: CSSSSQGQSEAFF.

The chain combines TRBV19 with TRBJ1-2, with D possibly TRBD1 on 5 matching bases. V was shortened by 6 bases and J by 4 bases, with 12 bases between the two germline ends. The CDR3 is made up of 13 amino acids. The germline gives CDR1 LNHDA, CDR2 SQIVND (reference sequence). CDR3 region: CASSRGLSYGYTF. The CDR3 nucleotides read TGTGCCAGTAGCCGGGGACTATCCTATGGCTACACCTTC. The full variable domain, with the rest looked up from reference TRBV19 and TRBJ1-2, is DGGITQSPKYLFRKEGQNVTLSCEQNLNHDAMYWYRQDPGQGLRLIYYSQIVNDFQKGDIAEGYSVSREKKESFPLTVTSAQKNPTAFYLCASSRGLSYGYTFGSGTRLTVV.

The CDR3 loop reads CASSTLGGWMNTEAFF. CDR3 nucleotides: TGTGCCAGCAGCACCCTAGGGGGTTGGATGAACACTGAAGCTTTCTTT. The V and J genes are TRBV21-1 and TRBJ1-1; no DNA check was done on the table's D call, TRBD1. TRBV21-1 is a pseudogene. CDR3 length: 16 amino acids.

CDR3 DNA: TGTGCCAGCAGTGACTCCAGCACCGGGGAGCTGTTTTTT. As protein: CASSDSSTGELFF. The chain carries TRBV6-4 and TRBJ2-2; D is undetermined. The CDR3 has 13 residues. V was pared by 0 bases and J by 4 bases, with 3 bases between. From germline, CDR1 is MRHNA and CDR2 SNTAGT.

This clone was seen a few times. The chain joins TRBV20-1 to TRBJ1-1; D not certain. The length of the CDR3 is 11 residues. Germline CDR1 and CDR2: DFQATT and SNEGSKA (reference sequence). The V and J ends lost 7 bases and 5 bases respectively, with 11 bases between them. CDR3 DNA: TGCAGTGTCAACCGGGGTACTGAAGCTTTCTTT. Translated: CSVNRGTEAFF.

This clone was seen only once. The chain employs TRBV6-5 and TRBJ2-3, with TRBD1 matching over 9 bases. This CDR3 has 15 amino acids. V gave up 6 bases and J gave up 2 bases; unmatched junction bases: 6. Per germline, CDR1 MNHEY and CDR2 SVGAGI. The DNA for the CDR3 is TGTGCCAGCAGCCTCCGGGACAGGGACACAGATACGCAGTATTTT. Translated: CASSLRDRDTDTQYF.

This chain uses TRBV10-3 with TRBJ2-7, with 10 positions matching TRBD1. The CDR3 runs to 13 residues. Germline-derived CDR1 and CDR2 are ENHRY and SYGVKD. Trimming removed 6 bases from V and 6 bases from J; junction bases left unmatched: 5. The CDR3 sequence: CAISETGGGEQYF. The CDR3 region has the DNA TGTGCCATCAGCGAGACAGGGGGCGGCGAGCAGTACTTC.

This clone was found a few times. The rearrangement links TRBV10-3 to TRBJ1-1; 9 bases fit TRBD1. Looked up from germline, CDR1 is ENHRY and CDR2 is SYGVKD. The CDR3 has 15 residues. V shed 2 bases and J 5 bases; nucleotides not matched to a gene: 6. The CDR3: CAISEDRGFLTEAFF. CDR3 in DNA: TGTGCCATCAGTGAGGACAGGGGGTTTTTAACTGAAGCTTTCTTT.

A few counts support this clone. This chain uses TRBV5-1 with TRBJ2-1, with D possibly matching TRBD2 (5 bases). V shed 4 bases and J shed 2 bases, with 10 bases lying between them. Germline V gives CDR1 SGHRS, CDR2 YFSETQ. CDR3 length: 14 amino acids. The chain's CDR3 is CASSPGNAYNEQFF. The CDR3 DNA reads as TGCGCCAGCAGCCCGGGGAACGCCTACAATGAGCAGTTCTTC.

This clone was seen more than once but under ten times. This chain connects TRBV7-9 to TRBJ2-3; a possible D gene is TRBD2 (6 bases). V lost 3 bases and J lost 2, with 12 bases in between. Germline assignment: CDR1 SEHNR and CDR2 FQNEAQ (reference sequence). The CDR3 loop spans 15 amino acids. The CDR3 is CASSFGLFITDTQYF. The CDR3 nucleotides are TGTGCCAGCAGCTTTGGACTATTCATCACAGATACGCAGTATTTT.

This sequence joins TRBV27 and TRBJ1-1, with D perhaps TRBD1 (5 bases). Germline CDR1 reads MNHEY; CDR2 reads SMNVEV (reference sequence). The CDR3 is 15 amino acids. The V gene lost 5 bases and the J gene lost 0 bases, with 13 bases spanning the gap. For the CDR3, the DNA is TGTGCCAGCAGTCTCAGGGCCCTAATGAACACTGAAGCTTTCTTT. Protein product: CASSLRALMNTEAFF.

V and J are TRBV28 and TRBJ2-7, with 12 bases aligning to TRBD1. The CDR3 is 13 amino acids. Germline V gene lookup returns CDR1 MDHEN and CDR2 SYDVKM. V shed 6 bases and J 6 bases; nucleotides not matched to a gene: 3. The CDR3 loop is CASRGTGGSEQYF. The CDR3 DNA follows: TGTGCCAGCAGGGGGACAGGGGGCTCCGAGCAGTACTTC.

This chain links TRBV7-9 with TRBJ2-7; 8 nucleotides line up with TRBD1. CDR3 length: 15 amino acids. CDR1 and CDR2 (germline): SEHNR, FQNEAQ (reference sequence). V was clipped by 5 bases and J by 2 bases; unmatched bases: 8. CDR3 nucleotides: TGTGCCAGCAGCCCGGGGACAGGAGGACCCTACGAGCAGTACTTC. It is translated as CASSPGTGGPYEQYF.

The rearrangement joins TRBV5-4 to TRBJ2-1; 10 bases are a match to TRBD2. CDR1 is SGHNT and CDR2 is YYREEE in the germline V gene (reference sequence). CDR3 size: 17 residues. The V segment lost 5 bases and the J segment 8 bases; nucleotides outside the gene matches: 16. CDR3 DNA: TGTGCCAGCAGTCAAGGTGTTGTCAGCGGGGGGGTGGATGAGCAGTTCTTC. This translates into CASSQGVVSGGVDEQFF.

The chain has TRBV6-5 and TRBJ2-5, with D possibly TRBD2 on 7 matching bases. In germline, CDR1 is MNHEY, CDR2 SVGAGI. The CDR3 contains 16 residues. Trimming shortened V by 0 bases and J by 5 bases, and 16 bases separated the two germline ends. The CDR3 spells CASSYSSGGAGETQYF. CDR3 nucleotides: TGTGCCAGCAGTTACTCGTCTGGGGGGGCGGGGGAGACCCAGTACTTC.

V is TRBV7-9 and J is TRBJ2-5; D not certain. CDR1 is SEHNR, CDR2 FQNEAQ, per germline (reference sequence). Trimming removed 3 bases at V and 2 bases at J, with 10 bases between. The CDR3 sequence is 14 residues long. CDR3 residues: CASSLGQIQETQYF. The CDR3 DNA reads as TGTGCCAGCAGCTTGGGCCAGATACAAGAGACCCAGTACTTC.

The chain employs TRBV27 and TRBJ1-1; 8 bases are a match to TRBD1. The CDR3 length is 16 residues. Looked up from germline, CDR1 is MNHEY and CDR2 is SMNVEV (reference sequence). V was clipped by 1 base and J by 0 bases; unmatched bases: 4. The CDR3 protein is CASSLFGQGMNTEAFF. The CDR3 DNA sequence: TGTGCCAGCAGTTTATTTGGACAGGGTATGAACACTGAAGCTTTCTTT.